A single sample gave rise to the 22 T cell receptor beta chains below, sequenced in a study of T cells in Graves' hyperthyroidism and ophthalmopathy. TCR beta CDR3 sequences were amplified from RNA transcripts. Primed by the HTBI set, a first-round RT-PCR was run on the TCR CDR3. From the multiplex PCR reads, TCRdb called clonotypes with MiXCR, one entry per CDR3 protein. The data show fewer than 750,000 distinct CDR3 sequences, with about 14% seen just once and under 15% held by the top ten. The specimen sequenced was blood. These receptors were taken from a woman in her forties or fifties with Graves' ophthalmopathy.

This clonotype was seen at least ten times. V is TRBV18 and J is TRBJ1-4, with D hard to call. The CDR3 is made up of 16 amino acids. V was pared by 2 bases and J by 0 bases, with 10 bases between. Germline V lookup: CDR1 KGHSH, CDR2 LQKENI. CDR3 in DNA: TGTGCCAGCTCACCATTCAATCGGGCAACTAATGAAAAACTGTTTTTT. Amino acids: CASSPFNRATNEKLFF.

The rearrangement uses TRBV6-1 and TRBJ1-2; D remains unclear. Germline V lookup: CDR1 MNHNS, CDR2 SASEGT. V lost 5 bases to trimming and J lost 4 bases, with 8 bases between them. The CDR3 is made up of 12 amino acids. CDR3 loop: CASSSAAYGYTF. The CDR3 nucleotides read TGTGCCAGCAGTTCCGCAGCCTATGGCTACACCTTC.

This clonotype appeared many times. V usage is TRBV5-6 and J usage is TRBJ2-5; D remains unclear. CDR3 length equals 13 residues. CDR1 and CDR2 from the germline V gene are SGHDT and YYEEEE. The V end was cut by 2 bases, the J end by 3 bases, with 8 bases between. The CDR3 here is CASSFGTEETQYF. In nucleotides, the CDR3 is TGTGCCAGCAGCTTTGGAACAGAAGAGACCCAGTACTTC.

This clonotype was seen at least ten times. The chain links TRBV6-2 or TRBV6-3 to TRBJ2-2; 10 bases fit TRBD1. The V segment lost 6 bases and the J segment 7 bases; nucleotides outside the gene matches: 8. The CDR3 runs to 15 residues. Germline V lookup: CDR1 MNHEY, CDR2 SVGEGT. The CDR3 region is CASSSGTGVIGELFF. The CDR3, as DNA: TGTGCCAGCAGCTCCGGGACAGGGGTTATCGGGGAGCTGTTTTTT.

The V and J genes are TRBV9 and TRBJ1-2; D is unclear. The CDR3 is made up of 12 amino acids. Germline values: CDR1 SGDLS, CDR2 YYNGEE. With 3 bases removed from V and 5 bases from J, the gap between germline ends came to 8 bases. CDR3 DNA: TGTGCCAGCAGCGGAAGGGATTATGGCTACACCTTC. Translating it yields CASSGRDYGYTF.

This clonotype was picked up many times. The chain employs TRBV2 and TRBJ2-7, with D perhaps matching TRBD1 (5 bases). Germline V gene data show CDR1 as SNHLY and CDR2 as FYNNEI. V lost 6 bases and J lost 9, with 21 bases in between. This CDR3 is built from 14 residues. Here the CDR3 reads CASRSLKAGITQYF. The CDR3 DNA reads as TGTGCCAGCAGGTCCCTGAAGGCAGGGATTACGCAGTACTTC.

The chain couples TRBV9 to TRBJ2-2; 10 bases match TRBD2. The trim removed 2 bases at V and 6 bases at J, leaving 4 bases unmatched. This CDR3 spans 15 amino acids. Looked up from germline, CDR1 is SGDLS and CDR2 is YYNGEE. CDR3 bases: TGTGCCAGCAGCGTGAGCGGGAGGGCCCCCGGGGAGCTGTTTTTT. Its translation is CASSVSGRAPGELFF. The full variable domain, rest sourced from reference TRBV9 and TRBJ2-2, is DSGVTQTPKHLITATGQRVTLRCSPRSGDLSVYWYQQSLDQGLQFLIQYYNGEERAKGNILERFSAQQFPDLHSELNLSSLELGDSALYFCASSVSGRAPGELFFGEGSRLTVL.

This clonotype was seen ten or more times. The genes are TRBV28 and TRBJ1-1; D is unresolved. This CDR3 region has 13 residues. Germline assignment: CDR1 MDHEN and CDR2 SYDVKM. V was pared by 3 bases and J by 0 bases, with 5 bases between. CDR3 nucleotide sequence: TGTGCCAGCAGTTTGCACCTGAACACTGAAGCTTTCTTT. Protein product: CASSLHLNTEAFF.

This clonotype was detected a few times. This chain links TRBV29-1 with TRBJ2-7, with 7 bases that match TRBD1. Germline CDR1 reads SQVTM; CDR2 reads ANQGSEA. J gave up 0 bases and V 6 bases, and 8 bases lay outside the gene matches. The CDR3 has 14 residues. CDR3 DNA: TGCAGCGTATCATCGGGACAGCTCTCCTACGAGCAGTACTTC. Encoded protein: CSVSSGQLSYEQYF.

This clonotype has a count of ten or more. V usage is TRBV3-1 and J usage is TRBJ2-1; 10 nucleotides line up with TRBD2. Germline V gene lookup returns CDR1 LGHDT and CDR2 YNNKEL (reference sequence). This CDR3 is 17 amino acids long. Losses at the gene ends were 4 bases for V and 8 bases for J; bases not matched to a gene: 14. This CDR3 is CASSPIFSGRARYEQFF. The DNA of the CDR3 is TGTGCCAGCAGCCCGATATTCAGCGGGAGGGCAAGGTATGAGCAGTTCTTC.

In its sample, this clonotype was seen many times. The rearrangement links TRBV27 to TRBJ2-1; 9 bases map to TRBD2. CDR3 length: 13 amino acids. J lost 9 bases, V lost 5 bases, and 5 bases had no gene match. Germline V gene sequence: CDR1 MNHEY, CDR2 SMNVEV (reference sequence). In DNA form, the CDR3 reads TGTGCCAGCAGTACAAGAGCGGGAGGTGAGCAGTTCTTC. This sequence encodes CASSTRAGGEQFF.

In its sample, this clonotype was seen a few times. This rearrangement joins TRBV11-3 to TRBJ1-2; no clear D. The V end was cut by 3 bases, the J end by 8 bases, with 10 bases between. Germline values: CDR1 SGHNT, CDR2 YENEEA. The CDR3 sequence is 12 residues long. Here the CDR3 reads CASSLASVGYTF. As DNA, the CDR3 is TGTGCCAGCAGCTTGGCATCCGTCGGCTACACCTTC.

CDR3 DNA sequence: TGTGCCAACTCTCTAGCGGTGAACACCGGGGAGCTGTTTTTT. It specifies CANSLAVNTGELFF. The J gene is TRBJ2-2, the V gene TRBV12-3 or TRBV12-4; 7 bases align to TRBD2. With V trimmed by 10 bases and J by 1 base, 6 bases remained unmatched. The CDR3 length is 14 residues.

This clonotype has only a few counts. The chain employs TRBV29-1 and TRBJ1-2, with D hard to call. The CDR3 is made up of 13 amino acids. The V gene's germline CDR1 is SQVTM and CDR2 ANQGSEA. V gave up 3 bases and J gave up 4 bases, with 12 bases separating them. CDR3 sequence: CSVEDRGSYGYTF. The CDR3 DNA reads as TGCAGCGTTGAGGATCGGGGTAGCTATGGCTACACCTTC.

Of note for this clonotype: A much larger clone lies one base from this, so it may be a read error. The rearrangement links TRBV11-1 to TRBJ2-1; 12 positions match TRBD1. This CDR3 spans 15 amino acids. Per the germline V gene, CDR1 is SGHAT and CDR2 is FQDESV (reference sequence). The CDR3 reads CASSTGTGGHNEQLF. CDR3 DNA: TGTGCCAGCAGCACCGGGACAGGGGGCCACAATGAGCAGCTCTTC.

Only a few counts were recorded for this clonotype. A read error may be the cause here, since a much bigger clone is one base away. V is TRBV2 and J is TRBJ1-1, with D tentatively TRBD1 (6 bases). V was pared by 4 bases and J by 4 bases, with 7 bases between. CDR3 length: 12 residues. Germline assignment: CDR1 SNHLY and CDR2 FYNNEI. The CDR3 sequence is CASSGGPTEAFF. The CDR3 DNA follows: TGTGCCAGCAGTGGGGGGCCCACTGAAGCTTTCTTT.

V usage is TRBV5-1 and J usage is TRBJ1-4; no firm D call. Trimming removed 4 bases at V and 5 bases at J, with 12 bases between. CDR1 SGHRS and CDR2 YFSETQ come from the germline V gene. The CDR3 extends over 14 amino acids. The CDR3 is CASSPREENEKLFF. CDR3 coding DNA: TGCGCCAGCAGCCCCCGGGAGGAGAATGAAAAACTGTTTTTT.

This chain links TRBV7-2 with TRBJ2-3; either TRBD1 or TRBD2 may fit D (5 bases each). The CDR3 has 14 amino acids. V lost 7 bases and J lost 8, with 19 bases in between. Germline loops: CDR1 SGHTA, CDR2 FQGNSA. CDR3 residues: CASNSGTPGSTQYF. The CDR3 coding sequence is TGTGCCAGCAACAGTGGGACCCCAGGGAGTACGCAGTATTTT.

This clonotype was counted at least ten times. CDR3 nucleotide sequence: TGTGCCAGCAGCTCGATTGGGGTCGTGCAGTATTTT. This translates into CASSSIGVVQYF. The rearrangement uses TRBV11-3 and TRBJ2-3; D ambiguous. V was cut by 4 bases and J by 11 bases, with 13 bases left in between. The CDR3 runs to 12 residues. Germline values: CDR1 SGHNT, CDR2 YENEEA.

This clonotype was counted ten times or more. The chain combines TRBV28 with TRBJ1-2; 11 bases are a match to TRBD1. The trim removed 2 bases at V and 7 bases at J, leaving 6 bases unmatched. Germline loops: CDR1 MDHEN, CDR2 SYDVKM. The length of the CDR3 is 15 residues. The chain's CDR3 is CASSLRGQGVGGYTF. CDR3 DNA sequence: TGTGCCAGCAGTTTAAGGGGACAGGGGGTTGGTGGCTACACCTTC.

This clonotype was detected a few times. The chain recombines TRBV28 with TRBJ2-7; 8 nucleotides match TRBD1. The trim removed 7 bases at V and 3 bases at J, leaving 8 bases unmatched. Germline-derived CDR1 and CDR2 are MDHEN and SYDVKM. The CDR3 has 14 amino acids. The CDR3 region has the DNA TGTGCCAGCACCCGGACAGGGTGGGTCTACGAGCAGTACTTC. Encoded protein: CASTRTGWVYEQYF. Full variable domain (remainder filled in from reference TRBV28 and TRBJ2-7): DVKVTQSSRYLVKRTGEKVFLECVQDMDHENMFWYRQDPGLGLRLIYFSYDVKMKEKGDIPEGYSVSREKKERFSLILESASTNQTSMYLCASTRTGWVYEQYFGPGTRLTVT.

This clonotype occurred many times. This rearrangement joins TRBV11-2 to TRBJ2-5; D might be TRBD1 or TRBD2, each matching 5 bases. There are 15 residues in the CDR3. Germline CDR1 and CDR2: SGHAT and FQNNGV. V lost 4 bases, J lost 5 bases, and 17 bases lay in between. This chain's CDR3 is CASSSPGASWETQYF. As DNA, the CDR3 is TGTGCCAGCAGCTCTCCTGGGGCTAGCTGGGAGACCCAGTACTTC.